These T cell receptor beta chains were read from a single sample in a study of shared clonotypes between healthy human individuals. TCRdb keeps only in-frame clones here, not all; method: immunoSEQ multiplex PCR. This sample has some 580,000 clones, with about 98% found just once. The specimen was naive CD8+ T cells sorted from blood. These TCRs come from a man aged 25-40 years in good health. The CDR3 runs from the conserved cysteine through the conserved F or W. Fields, in order: J gene, clone size, V gene, CDR3 protein. Clone size is not always given. Where it is, it says once, few, many or a class for expanded clones.

TRBJ2-5 | - | TRBV7-8 | CASSLETLQETQYF
TRBJ2-7 | - | TRBV19 | CASSISGPTYEQYF
TRBJ1-4 | - | TRBV10-3 | CAISARGGADEKLFF
TRBJ1-5 | - | TRBV5-1 | CASSSRGGQPQHF
TRBJ2-7 | once | TRBV20-1 | CSARGIYEQYF
TRBJ2-3 | - | TRBV5-1 | CASSLGFTDTQYF
TRBJ2-5 | - | TRBV5-1 | CASSLAVTGQETQYF
TRBJ1-2 | - | TRBV4-3 | CASSQDGGTNYGYTF
TRBJ2-1 | - | TRBV7-8 | CASSPPGRYNEQFF
TRBJ1-1 | - | TRBV9 | CASSTGMNTEAFF
TRBJ2-7 | - | TRBV6-1 | CASSEAWAYEQYF
TRBJ2-1 | - | TRBV27 | CASNPRLRMNEQFF
TRBJ1-1 | - | TRBV29-1 | CSVGGAAPSDGNTEAFF
TRBJ1-2 | - | TRBV27 | CASRTQGAYGYTF
TRBJ2-7 | - | TRBV7-9 | CASSLDILRGSHEQYF
TRBJ2-3 | once | TRBV15 | CATSTVGGEETDTQYF
TRBJ2-7 | - | TRBV28 | CASSLFPSGGSSYEQYF
TRBJ2-1 | once | TRBV27 | CASSRTGSMGNEQFF
TRBJ2-2 | once | TRBV25-1 | CASKGGELFF
TRBJ2-7 | - | TRBV5-4 | CASSGDRAYEQYF
TRBJ2-7 | - | TRBV7-2 | CASSLAAGGGEQYF
TRBJ2-5 | - | TRBV7-2 | CASSYPNREGEETQYF
TRBJ2-2 | - | TRBV5-1 | CASSLALGATGELFF
TRBJ1-2 | - | TRBV27 | CASSFGQGGSGYTF
TRBJ2-1 | - | TRBV7-6 | CASSLAAGLAAYNEQFF
TRBJ1-5 | - | TRBV21-1 | CASSLFSNKSESNQPQHF
TRBJ2-2 | - | TRBV27 | CASSLSQGDISGELFF
TRBJ1-2 | - | TRBV6-5 | CASSYSQGAGGYTF
TRBJ2-1 | - | TRBV27 | CASSSAWDSNEQFF
TRBJ2-7 | - | TRBV5-1 | CASTGSDSYEQYF
TRBJ1-2 | - | TRBV6-1 | CASSEFAGNYGYTF
TRBJ1-5 | - | TRBV7-6 | CASSQDPNQPQHF
TRBJ2-1 | - | TRBV18 | CASSPPGPGRINYNEQFF
TRBJ2-1 | - | TRBV9 | CAVAGLAGNEQFF
TRBJ2-1 | - | TRBV5-4 | CASSSRGNNEQFF
TRBJ2-3 | - | TRBV27 | CASSTSASTDTQYF
TRBJ1-5 | - | TRBV19 | CATKTWDRDNQPQHF
TRBJ2-7 | once | TRBV30 | CSIAESSYEQYF
TRBJ2-7 | - | TRBV27 | CASSFQQGSHEQYF
TRBJ2-3 | - | TRBV5-4 | CASSLAPFGDTQYF
TRBJ1-2 | - | TRBV5-1 | CASSLSGTLYGYTF
TRBJ1-5 | - | TRBV19 | CASSIQSARGNQPQHF
TRBJ1-3 | - | TRBV4-3 | CASSQDLTSGNTIYF
TRBJ2-7 | - | TRBV27 | CASSFAGGPYEQYF
TRBJ2-5 | - | TRBV5-6 | CASGEDQETQYF
TRBJ2-7 | - | TRBV4-3 | CASSQEEGENYEQYF
TRBJ2-3 | - | TRBV6-5 | CASGQMWDTQYF
TRBJ2-5 | - | TRBV11-2 | CASSPLSKETQYF
TRBJ1-4 | - | TRBV11-2 | CASSSQRGVDMFF
TRBJ2-1 | - | TRBV20-1 | CSVINEQFF
TRBJ1-4 | - | TRBV2 | CASTVMDGNEKLFF
TRBJ2-2 | - | TRBV4-2 | CASSQLLAGDTGELFF
TRBJ2-7 | - | TRBV7-9 | CASSPDRVPYEQYF